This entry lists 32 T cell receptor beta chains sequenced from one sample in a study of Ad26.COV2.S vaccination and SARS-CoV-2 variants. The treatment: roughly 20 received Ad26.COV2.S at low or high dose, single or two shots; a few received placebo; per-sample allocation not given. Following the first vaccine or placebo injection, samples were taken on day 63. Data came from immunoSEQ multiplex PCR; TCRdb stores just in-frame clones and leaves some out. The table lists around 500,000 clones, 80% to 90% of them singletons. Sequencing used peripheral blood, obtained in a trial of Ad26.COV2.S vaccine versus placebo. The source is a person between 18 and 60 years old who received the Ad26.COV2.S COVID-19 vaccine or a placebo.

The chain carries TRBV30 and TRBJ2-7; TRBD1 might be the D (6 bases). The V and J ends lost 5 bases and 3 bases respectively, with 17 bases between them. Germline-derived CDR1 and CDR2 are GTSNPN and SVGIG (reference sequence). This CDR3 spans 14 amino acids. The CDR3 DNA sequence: TGTGCCTGGGCCGGTTTGGGGGCGGGCTACGAGCAGTACTTC. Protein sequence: CAWAGLGAGYEQYF.

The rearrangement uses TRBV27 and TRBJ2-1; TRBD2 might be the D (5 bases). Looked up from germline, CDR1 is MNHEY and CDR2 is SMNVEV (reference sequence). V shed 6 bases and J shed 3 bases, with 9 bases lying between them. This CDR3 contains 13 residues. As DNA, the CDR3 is TGTGCCAGCAGCTCAGACTACTACAATGAGCAGTTCTTC. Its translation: CASSSDYYNEQFF.

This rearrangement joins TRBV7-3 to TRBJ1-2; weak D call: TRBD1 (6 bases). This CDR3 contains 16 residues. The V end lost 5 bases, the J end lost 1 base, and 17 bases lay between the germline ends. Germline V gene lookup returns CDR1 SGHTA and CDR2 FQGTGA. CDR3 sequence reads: CASSPTPGTINYGYTF. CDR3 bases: TGTGCCAGCAGCCCGACCCCCGGGACAATTAACTATGGCTACACCTTC.

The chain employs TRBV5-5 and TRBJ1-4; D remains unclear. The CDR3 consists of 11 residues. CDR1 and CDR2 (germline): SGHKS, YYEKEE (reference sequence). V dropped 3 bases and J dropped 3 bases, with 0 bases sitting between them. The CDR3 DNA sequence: TGTGCCAGCAGCTCTAATGAAAAACTGTTTTTT. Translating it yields CASSSNEKLFF.

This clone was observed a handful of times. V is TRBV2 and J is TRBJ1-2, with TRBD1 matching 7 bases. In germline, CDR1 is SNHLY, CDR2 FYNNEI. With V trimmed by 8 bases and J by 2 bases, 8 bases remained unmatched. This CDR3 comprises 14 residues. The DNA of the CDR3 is TGTGCCAGCCTCCGGGACAGTGAAAACTATGGCTACACCTTC. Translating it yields CASLRDSENYGYTF.

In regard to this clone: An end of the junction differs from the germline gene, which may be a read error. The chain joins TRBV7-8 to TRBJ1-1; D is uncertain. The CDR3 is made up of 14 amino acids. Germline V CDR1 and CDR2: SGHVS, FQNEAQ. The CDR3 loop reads CASRLEAGNGEAFF. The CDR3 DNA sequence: TGTGCCAGCCGCTTGGAGGCCGGGAATGGTGAAGCTTTCTTT.

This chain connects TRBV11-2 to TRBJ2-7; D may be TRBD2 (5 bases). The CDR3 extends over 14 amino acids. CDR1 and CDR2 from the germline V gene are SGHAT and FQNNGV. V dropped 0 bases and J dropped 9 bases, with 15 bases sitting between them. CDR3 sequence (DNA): TGTGCCAGCAGCTTAGACACTTTCTCCGCGGGGCAGTACTTC. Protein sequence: CASSLDTFSAGQYF. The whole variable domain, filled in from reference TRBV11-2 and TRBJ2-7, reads EAGVAQSPRYKIIEKRQSVAFWCNPISGHATLYWYQQILGQGPKLLIQFQNNGVVDDSQLPKDRFSAERLKGVDSTLKIQPAKLEDSAVYLCASSLDTFSAGQYFGPGTRLTVT.

The CDR3 region is CASSLPRTGSGNTIYF. The CDR3 DNA reads as TGCGCCAGCAGCCTACCTAGGACAGGTTCTGGAAACACCATATATTTT. The V gene is TRBV4-1, the J gene TRBJ1-3; 7 bases are a match to TRBD1. Germline values: CDR1 MGHRA, CDR2 YSYEKL. This CDR3 is built from 16 residues. V lost 4 bases, J lost 1 base, and 7 bases stayed unmatched.

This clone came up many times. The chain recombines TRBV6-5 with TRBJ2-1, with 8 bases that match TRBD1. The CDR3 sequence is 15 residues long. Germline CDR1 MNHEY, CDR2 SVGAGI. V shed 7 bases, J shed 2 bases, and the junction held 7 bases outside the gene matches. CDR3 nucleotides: TGTGCCAGCACCCCGGGACAGGAGCCCTACAATGAGCAGTTCTTC. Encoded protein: CASTPGQEPYNEQFF.

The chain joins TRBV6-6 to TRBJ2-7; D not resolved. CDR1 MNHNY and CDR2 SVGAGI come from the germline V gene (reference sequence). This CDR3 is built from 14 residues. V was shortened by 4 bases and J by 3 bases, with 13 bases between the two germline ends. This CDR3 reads CASSFRGRNYEQYF. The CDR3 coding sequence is TGTGCCAGCAGTTTTCGCGGCCGAAACTACGAGCAGTACTTC.

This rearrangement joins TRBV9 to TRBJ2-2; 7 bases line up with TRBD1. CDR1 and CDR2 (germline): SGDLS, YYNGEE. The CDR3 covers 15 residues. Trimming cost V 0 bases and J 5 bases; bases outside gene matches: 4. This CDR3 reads CASSVGDRATGELFF. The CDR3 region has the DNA TGTGCCAGCAGCGTAGGAGACAGGGCGACCGGGGAGCTGTTTTTT.

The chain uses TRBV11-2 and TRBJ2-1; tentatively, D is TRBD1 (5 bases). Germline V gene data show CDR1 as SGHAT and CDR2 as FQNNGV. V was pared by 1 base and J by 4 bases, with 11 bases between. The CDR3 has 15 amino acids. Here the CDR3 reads CASSLVLTAYNEQFF. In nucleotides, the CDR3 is TGTGCCAGCAGCTTAGTTTTGACAGCTTACAATGAGCAGTTCTTC.

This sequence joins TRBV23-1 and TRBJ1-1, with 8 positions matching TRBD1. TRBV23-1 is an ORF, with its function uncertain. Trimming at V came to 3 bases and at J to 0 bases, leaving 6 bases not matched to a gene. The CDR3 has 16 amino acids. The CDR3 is CASSHPLTGVNTEAFF. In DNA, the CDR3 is TGCGCCAGCAGTCACCCATTGACAGGGGTGAACACTGAAGCTTTCTTT.

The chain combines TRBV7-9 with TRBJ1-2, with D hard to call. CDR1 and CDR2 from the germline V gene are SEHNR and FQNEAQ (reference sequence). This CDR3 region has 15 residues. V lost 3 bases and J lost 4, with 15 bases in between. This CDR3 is CASSLSISTGYGYTF. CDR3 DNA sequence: TGTGCCAGCAGCTTGAGTATCAGCACGGGCTATGGCTACACCTTC.

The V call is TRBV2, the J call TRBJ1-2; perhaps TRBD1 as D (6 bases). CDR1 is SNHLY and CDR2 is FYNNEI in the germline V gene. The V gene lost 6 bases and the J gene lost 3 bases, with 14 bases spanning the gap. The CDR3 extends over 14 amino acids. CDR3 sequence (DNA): TGTGCCAGCAGGGGGCCCGGGACATACTATGGCTACACCTTC. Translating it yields CASRGPGTYYGYTF.

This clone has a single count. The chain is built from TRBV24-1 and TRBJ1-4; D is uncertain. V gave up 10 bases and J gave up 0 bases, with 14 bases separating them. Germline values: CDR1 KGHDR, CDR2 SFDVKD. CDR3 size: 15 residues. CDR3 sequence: CATSPTRATNEKLFF. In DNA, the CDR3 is TGTGCCACAAGCCCGACGCGTGCAACTAATGAAAAACTGTTTTTT.

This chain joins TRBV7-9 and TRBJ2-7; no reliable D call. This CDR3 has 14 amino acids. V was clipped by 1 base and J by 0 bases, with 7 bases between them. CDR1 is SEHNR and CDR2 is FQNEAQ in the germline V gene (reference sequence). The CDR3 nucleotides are TGTGCCAGCAGCTTAGGACTGAACTCCTACGAGCAGTACTTC. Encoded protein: CASSLGLNSYEQYF.

The CDR3 DNA follows: TGTGCCAGCAGCTTCAATGCGGGGGGGCTCGATACGCAGTATTTT. Its translation is CASSFNAGGLDTQYF. The V gene is TRBV7-3, the J gene TRBJ2-3; 9 positions agree with TRBD2. This CDR3 spans 15 amino acids. Germline V gene data show CDR1 as SGHTA and CDR2 as FQGTGA. J was trimmed by 6 bases and V by 3 bases; bases with no gene match: 7.

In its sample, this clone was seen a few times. The CDR3 region has the DNA TGTGCCAGTAGTCCGACAGGTAGTCGCGCTAACTATGGCTACACCTTC. Protein: CASSPTGSRANYGYTF. The V gene is TRBV19, the J gene TRBJ1-2, with D perhaps matching TRBD1 (6 bases). The CDR3 sequence is 16 residues long. Germline CDR1 and CDR2: LNHDA and SQIVND (reference sequence). Trimming removed 5 bases from V and 0 bases from J, with 16 bases in between.

Here the CDR3 DNA reads TGTGCCAGCAGTTTGAGGGGGACAGGCGGAAATTCTGGAAACACCATATATTTT. Its protein product is CASSLRGTGGNSGNTIYF. The chain couples TRBV27 to TRBJ1-3, with TRBD1 matching 8 bases. The CDR3 consists of 18 residues. The germline CDR1 and CDR2 sequences are MNHEY and SMNVEV (reference sequence). V shed 3 bases and J 1 base; nucleotides not matched to a gene: 11.

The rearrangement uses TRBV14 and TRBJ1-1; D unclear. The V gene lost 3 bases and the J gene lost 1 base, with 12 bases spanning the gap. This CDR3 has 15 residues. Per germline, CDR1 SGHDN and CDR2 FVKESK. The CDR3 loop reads CASSQVPNWNTEAFF. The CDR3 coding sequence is TGTGCCAGCAGCCAGGTCCCTAATTGGAACACTGAAGCTTTCTTT.

The CDR3 coding sequence is TGTGCCAGCAGCTTAGTTCCGGACAGCCAAGAGACCCAGTACTTC. The encoded protein is CASSLVPDSQETQYF. The chain links TRBV7-9 to TRBJ2-5; a possible D gene is TRBD1 (6 bases). V shed 1 base and J shed 1 base, with 10 bases lying between them. This CDR3 contains 15 residues. CDR1 and CDR2 (germline): SEHNR, FQNEAQ (reference sequence).

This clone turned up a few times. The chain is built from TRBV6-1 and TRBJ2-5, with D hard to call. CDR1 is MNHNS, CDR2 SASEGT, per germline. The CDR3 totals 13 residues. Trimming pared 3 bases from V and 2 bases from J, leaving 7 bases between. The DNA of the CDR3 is TGTGCCAGCAGTGAGGCAGCTCAAGAGACCCAGTACTTC. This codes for CASSEAAQETQYF.

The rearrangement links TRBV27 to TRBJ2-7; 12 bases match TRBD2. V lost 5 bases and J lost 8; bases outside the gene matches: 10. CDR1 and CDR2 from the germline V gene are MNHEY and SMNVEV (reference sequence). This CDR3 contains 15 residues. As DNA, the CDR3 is TGTGCCAGCAGTCCCCGGACTAGCGGGAAGGTAAAGCAGTACTTC. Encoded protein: CASSPRTSGKVKQYF.

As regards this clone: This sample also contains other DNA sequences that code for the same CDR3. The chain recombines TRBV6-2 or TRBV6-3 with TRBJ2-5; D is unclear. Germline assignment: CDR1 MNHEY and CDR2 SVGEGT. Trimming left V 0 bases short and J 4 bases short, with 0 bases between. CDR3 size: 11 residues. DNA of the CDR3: TGTGCCAGCAGTTACTCAGAGACCCAGTACTTC. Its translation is CASSYSETQYF.

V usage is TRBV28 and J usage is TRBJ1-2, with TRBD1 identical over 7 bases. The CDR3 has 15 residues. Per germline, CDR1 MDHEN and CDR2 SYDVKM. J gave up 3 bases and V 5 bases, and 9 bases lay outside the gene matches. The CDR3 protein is CASSPLTGAHYGYTF. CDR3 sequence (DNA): TGTGCCAGCAGTCCCCTCACAGGGGCCCACTATGGCTACACCTTC.

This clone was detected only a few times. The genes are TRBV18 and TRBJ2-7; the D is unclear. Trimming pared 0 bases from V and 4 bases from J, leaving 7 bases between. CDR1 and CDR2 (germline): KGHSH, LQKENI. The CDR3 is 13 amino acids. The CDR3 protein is CASSPPAVYEQYF. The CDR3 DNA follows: TGTGCCAGCTCACCACCGGCCGTATACGAGCAGTACTTC.

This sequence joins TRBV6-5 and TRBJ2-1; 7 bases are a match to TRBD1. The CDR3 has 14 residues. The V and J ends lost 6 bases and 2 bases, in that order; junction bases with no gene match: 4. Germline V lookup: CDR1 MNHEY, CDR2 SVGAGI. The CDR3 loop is CASRTGTAYNEQFF. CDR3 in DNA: TGTGCCAGCAGAACCGGGACAGCCTACAATGAGCAGTTCTTC.

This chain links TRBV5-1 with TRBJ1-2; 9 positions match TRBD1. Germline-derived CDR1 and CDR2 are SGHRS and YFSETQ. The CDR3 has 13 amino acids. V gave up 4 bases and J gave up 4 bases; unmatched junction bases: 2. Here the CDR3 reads CASSPGQGYGYTF. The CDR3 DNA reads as TGCGCCAGCAGCCCGGGACAGGGCTATGGCTACACCTTC.

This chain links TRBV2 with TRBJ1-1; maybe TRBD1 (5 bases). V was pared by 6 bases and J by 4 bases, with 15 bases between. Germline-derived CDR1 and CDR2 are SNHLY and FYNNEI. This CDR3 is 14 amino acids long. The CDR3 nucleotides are TGTGCCAGCAGCCCCCTTATTAGGGGCACTGAAGCTTTCTTT. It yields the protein CASSPLIRGTEAFF.

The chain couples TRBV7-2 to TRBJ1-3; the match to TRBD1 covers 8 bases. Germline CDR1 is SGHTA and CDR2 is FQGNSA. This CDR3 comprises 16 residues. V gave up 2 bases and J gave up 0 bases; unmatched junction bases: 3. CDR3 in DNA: TGTGCCAGCAGCTTAAGGACAGGGAGCTCTGGAAACACCATATATTTT. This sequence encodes CASSLRTGSSGNTIYF.

The CDR3 is CASSPSAYQVLSQFF. In DNA form, the CDR3 reads TGTGCCAGCAGCCCCTCCGCTTATCAGGTTCTCTCGCAGTTCTTC. The chain is built from TRBV27 and TRBJ2-1; D call uncertain. From germline, CDR1 is MNHEY and CDR2 SMNVEV (reference sequence). This CDR3 spans 15 amino acids. Trimming removed 6 bases from V and 12 bases from J, with 24 bases in between.